The rows below give T cell receptor beta chains drawn from one sample of a study of cytomegalovirus exposure and HLA in healthy donors. Sequencing used immunoSEQ multiplex PCR; TCRdb keeps in-frame clones, though not all of them. There are 250,000 or so clones in the sample; over 75% occur only once, and 1% to 1.5% lies in the top ten. What was sequenced was PBMCs. The receptors come from a human donor in good health. The CDR3 runs from the conserved cysteine through the conserved F or W. D genes are given only for firm matches. The size of a clone is reported for some rows only, either as once, few or many, or as a class for expanded clones.

V: TRBV5-1; J: TRBJ2-1; size: .; D: .; DNA: TGCGCCAGCAGCCCGAGAAGGACTGTCTACAATGAGCAGTTCTTC; CDR3: CASSPRRTVYNEQFF
V: TRBV25-1; J: TRBJ1-5; size: .; D: .; DNA: TGTGCCAGCAGTCAACAGGGCCTCAATCAGCCCCAGCATTTT; CDR3: CASSQQGLNQPQHF
V: TRBV5-1; J: TRBJ2-3; size: .; D: .; DNA: TGCGCCAGCAGCTTGGGTACAAACACAGATACGCAGTATTTT; CDR3: CASSLGTNTDTQYF
V: TRBV6-1; J: TRBJ2-7; size: .; D: TRBD2; DNA: TGTGCCAGCAGTGAAGCCTCTAGCGGGCCCCACGAGCAGTACTTC; CDR3: CASSEASSGPHEQYF
V: TRBV4-1; J: TRBJ1-2; size: .; D: TRBD1; DNA: TGCGCCAGCAGCCAAATTGGACAGGTTCAAGGCTACACCTTC; CDR3: CASSQIGQVQGYTF
V: TRBV7-9; J: TRBJ2-2; size: .; D: .; DNA: TGTGCCAGCAGCTGGAGAATTTGGTCGGCCGGGGAGCTGTTTTTT; CDR3: CASSWRIWSAGELFF
V: TRBV6-6; J: TRBJ1-5; size: .; D: .; DNA: TGTGCCAGCAGGAAGGGACTCAATCAGCCCCAGCATTTT; CDR3: CASRKGLNQPQHF
V: TRBV30; J: TRBJ2-2; size: .; D: TRBD1; DNA: TGTGCCTGGACAACTTCGGACAGGGACACCGGGGAGCTGTTTTTT; CDR3: CAWTTSDRDTGELFF
V: TRBV7-2; J: TRBJ2-1; size: .; D: .; DNA: TGTGCCAGCAGCTCTTCGTTTGGCTCACAGGGAATCAATGAGCAGTTCTTC; CDR3: CASSSSFGSQGINEQFF
V: TRBV18; J: TRBJ2-3; size: .; D: .; DNA: TGTGCCAGCTCGGCTCCATTGGGGCATCTCCCAGATACGCAGTATTTT; CDR3: CASSAPLGHLPDTQYF
V: TRBV29-1; J: TRBJ1-1; size: once; D: .; DNA: TGCAGCGTTCACGTACGGACAGAAAACACTGAAGCTTTCTTT; CDR3: CSVHVRTENTEAFF
V: TRBV2; J: TRBJ2-5; size: .; D: TRBD2; DNA: TGTGCCAGCAGTGAAGCGCCTCCGGGACTAGCGGGGGGGGAGACCCAGTACTTC; CDR3: CASSEAPPGLAGGETQYF